Below, one T cell receptor beta chain is given with its context. V shed 1 base and J shed 13 bases, with 18 bases lying between them. The CDR3 has 14 residues. Germline-derived CDR1 and CDR2 are KGHDR and SFDVKD. Through a sample-barcoded 5' primer and a J-beta primer mix, a second PCR was run for roughly 7 to 11 cycles. Via MiXCR, TCRdb re-called the 5' RACE reads, giving one row per CDR3 protein. The sample consists of about 680,000 distinct CDR3 sequences, more than 40% of them appearing once. PBMCs, at least 7 million per sample, were isolated. Total RNA, at least 6 micrograms per sample, was extracted from PBMCs. This sample was included in a study of blood T cells in healthy people across ages.

The specimen was blood. The chain couples TRBV24-1 to TRBJ2-5; D is perhaps TRBD1 (5 bases). This clonotype was obtained from a woman between 55 and 75 years old in good health. This chain's CDR3 is CATSDLRGTIGLYF. Written as DNA, the CDR3 is TGTGCCACCAGTGATTTAAGGGGCACCATCGGTTTGTACTTC.